The T cell receptor beta chain described here comes from a study of blood T cell repertoires in COVID-19. CDR3 length: 16 amino acids. The V gene's germline CDR1 is SGDLS and CDR2 YYNGEE. Unmatched junction bases numbered 9, after V lost 0 bases and J lost 13 bases. This clone was counted a few times. The authors' processing: Amplifying reference gene primers gave estimates of nucleated cell counts. The protocol was immunoSEQ multiplex PCR, while the TCRdb copy is restricted to in-frame clones and leaves out a portion. Clonal size and the V and J genes are those of that table, whereas D and trimming came from the DNA. The sample holds fewer than 200,000 clones, around 82% seen once. The Seattle site enrolled patients during active infection and followed them longitudinally.

Sequencing used peripheral blood. The receptor comes from a woman in her forties with COVID-19, enrolled during active disease. The chain joins TRBV9 to TRBJ2-2; 13 nucleotides match TRBD2. CDR3 nucleotide sequence: TGTGCCAGCAGCGTAGACGGAGGACTAGCGGGAGTCGGGCTGTTTTTT. Its protein is CASSVDGGLAGVGLFF.